Listed below are T cell receptor beta chains from one sample, sequenced in a study of T cell responses to AZD1222 COVID-19 vaccine. Using immunoSEQ multiplex PCR, the repertoire was profiled, and TCRdb retains in-frame clones only, with some absent. The sample holds 95,000 or so clones, about 88% seen once. The sample was peripheral blood, taken on day 0 of AZD1222 vaccination. All receptors come from an adult in good health. Both conserved end residues are part of each CDR3. The D gene is left open where the match is weak. Some rows have no size entry. The others give once, few or many, or a class for an expanded clone.

J	size	D	V	DNA	CDR3
TRBJ2-3	.	.	TRBV9	TGTGCCAGCAGCGTCCAGGGGACGGGAATCACAGATACGCAGTATTTT	CASSVQGTGITDTQYF
TRBJ1-1	.	.	TRBV6-5	TGTGCCAGCAGTTACTGGCAGGGGCGTCGGGGTACTGAAGCTTTCTTT	CASSYWQGRRGTEAFF
TRBJ1-5	.	TRBD1	TRBV28	TGTGCCAGCAGTTCTCCCGGACAGGGAGGCCAGCCCCAGCATTTT	CASSSPGQGGQPQHF
TRBJ2-5	.	.	TRBV14	TGTGCCAGCAATCGAGGGGGGGAGACCCAGTACTTC	CASNRGGETQYF
TRBJ2-7	.	.	TRBV25-1	TGTGCCAGCAGTGATCATTACGAGCAGTACTTC	CASSDHYEQYF
TRBJ1-2	.	.	TRBV28	TGTGCCAGCAGTTCACAGGGACCTAACTATGGCTACACCTTC	CASSSQGPNYGYTF
TRBJ2-1	.	.	TRBV7-3	TGTGCCAGCAGCCCCGGAGGGGCGGTTAGCTCCTACAATGAGCAGTTCTTC	CASSPGGAVSSYNEQFF
TRBJ2-1	.	TRBD2	TRBV4-2	TGTGCCAGCAGCCAAGAAGCAGCGGGGGGGAGAAATGAGCAGTTCTTC	CASSQEAAGGRNEQFF
TRBJ2-5	.	TRBD1	TRBV6-1	TGTGCCAGCAGTGGAGAGGGGGCGAGGCGAGTAGGAGAGACCCAGTACTTC	CASSGEGARRVGETQYF
TRBJ2-7	.	TRBD1	TRBV9	TGTGCCAGCAGCTCCGGGACAGGCGTCACCTACGAGCAGTACTTC	CASSSGTGVTYEQYF
TRBJ2-7	.	.	TRBV10-3	TGTGCCACCTCCGACGCCTCCACAACCCAACGGTACGAGCAGTACTTC	CATSDASTTQRYEQYF
TRBJ1-6	.	TRBD1	TRBV7-6	TGTGCCAGCAGCTTAGAGCCGCGGGACAGCAATTCACCCCTCCACTTT	CASSLEPRDSNSPLHF
TRBJ1-5	.	.	TRBV12-3/TRBV12-4	TGTGCCAGCAGTTTAGCAGGGGGTCAGCCCCAGCATTTT	CASSLAGGQPQHF
TRBJ1-1	.	.	TRBV3-1/TRBV3-2	TGTGCCAGCAGCCCCCAAGGTAGGATGGCTGAAGCTTTCTTT	CASSPQGRMAEAFF
TRBJ1-1	.	.	TRBV19	TGTGCCAGTAGTGCACAGGGGAACACTGAAGCTTTCTTT	CASSAQGNTEAFF
TRBJ2-3	.	.	TRBV4-1	TGCGCCAGCAGCCTTAAACTGGACACAGATACGCAGTATTTT	CASSLKLDTDTQYF
TRBJ2-2	.	.	TRBV4-1	TGCGCCAGCAGCCAAGAGGGGGCGGGCGGGGAGCTGTTTTTT	CASSQEGAGGELFF
TRBJ2-5	.	TRBD2	TRBV6-2/TRBV6-3	TGTGCCAGCAGTTACACTAGCGGGGGGGCAGAGACCCAGTACTTC	CASSYTSGGAETQYF
TRBJ1-2	.	TRBD1	TRBV18	TGTGCCAGCTCACCAAGGTCCTCAGGGGGCTACTATGGCTACACCTTC	CASSPRSSGGYYGYTF
TRBJ2-1	few	TRBD2	TRBV19	TGTGCCAGTAGTATGAGCGGGGGCCTCTACAATGAGCAGTTCTTC	CASSMSGGLYNEQFF
TRBJ2-3	.	.	TRBV18	TGTGCCAGCTCAAACTTTAGGGCCACAGATACGCAGTATTTT	CASSNFRATDTQYF
TRBJ2-3	.	TRBD2	TRBV6-2/TRBV6-3	TGTGCCAGCAGTTACTTGGCTAGCGGGGGGGCACCGCAGTATTTT	CASSYLASGGAPQYF
TRBJ2-4	once	.	TRBV11-2	TGTGCCAGCAGCTTGTCCTCGGGTAAAAACATTCAGTACTTC	CASSLSSGKNIQYF
TRBJ2-6	.	.	TRBV30	TGTGCCTGGAGTGTAGGGGGGACCGGGGCCAACGTCCTGACTTTC	CAWSVGGTGANVLTF
TRBJ2-7	.	.	TRBV4-1	TGCGCCAGCAGCCAATTACCTGTGTCCTCCTACGAGCAGTACTTC	CASSQLPVSSYEQYF
TRBJ1-2	.	.	TRBV9	TGTGCCAGCTCCCGAAGGGGCGGCTATGGCTACACCTTC	CASSRRGGYGYTF
TRBJ2-7	.	.	TRBV14	TGTGCCAGCAGCCAAGATCCGAGGGTCGGCAGGCAGTACTTC	CASSQDPRVGRQYF
TRBJ2-3	.	.	TRBV4-3	TGCGCCAGCAGCCAAGATTGGGGGACACGTACGCAGTATTTT	CASSQDWGTRTQYF
TRBJ1-3	.	.	TRBV5-1	TGCGCCAGCAGCTTGCAAGGACCCGGGGGCACTGGAAACACCATATATTTT	CASSLQGPGGTGNTIYF
TRBJ1-1	.	.	TRBV9	TGTGCCAGCAGTCCAGATCTTACCATGAACACTGAAGCTTTCTTT	CASSPDLTMNTEAFF
TRBJ2-3	.	.	TRBV7-2	TGTGCCAGCAGCCGGGACAGCACAGATACGCAGTATTTT	CASSRDSTDTQYF
TRBJ1-3	.	.	TRBV6-5	TGTGCCAGCAGACGACAGGACTCCTCTGGAAACACCATATATTTT	CASRRQDSSGNTIYF
TRBJ2-3	.	.	TRBV3-1/TRBV3-2	TGTGCCAGCAGCCTTCGGGGGGCCATGGCAGATACGCAGTATTTT	CASSLRGAMADTQYF
TRBJ2-2	once	.	TRBV19	TGTGCCAGTAGTATAGATCATCAGACCGGGGAGCTGTTTTTT	CASSIDHQTGELFF
TRBJ2-7	.	TRBD1	TRBV7-3	TGTGCCAGCAGCTTAACAGGGAGTGTTCAGGGGGCGTTGTACGAGCAGTACTTC	CASSLTGSVQGALYEQYF
TRBJ1-1	.	.	TRBV19	TGTGCCAGTACCAGCGGAACTCGGAGGGTCATGAACACTGAAGCTTTCTTT	CASTSGTRRVMNTEAFF
TRBJ1-1	.	.	TRBV25-1	TGTGCCAGCAGTGGAGGGGAAGGGGCTGAAGCTTTCTTT	CASSGGEGAEAFF
TRBJ2-4	.	.	TRBV2	TGTGCCACCTTCGACAGGGAGGTAGCCAAAAACATTCAGTACTTC	CATFDREVAKNIQYF
TRBJ1-5	.	.	TRBV30	TGTGCCTGGAGTGTAGGCAGGTCGCACAATCAGCCCCAGCATTTT	CAWSVGRSHNQPQHF
TRBJ1-1	.	.	TRBV7-9	TGTGCCAGCAGCTTAGGAGGGGCTGAAGCTTTCTTT	CASSLGGAEAFF